Included here is one TCR beta chain sequence, with context. In its sample, this clone was seen a few times. Its antigen target is currently unknown. Per-base qualities were not stored, and no clone one base away is much larger. The data stem from a study of cytomegalovirus exposure and HLA in healthy donors (dated by TCRdb to about 2017). In the study overall: An earlier analysis of roughly 610 of the donors reported 276 Gb of sequence data and some 110 million unique TCR beta sequences obtained from around 170 million T cells. Approximately 310 gigabases of sequencing data and roughly 81 million unique TCR sequences made up an early release that covered around 640 HLA-typed donors. Donor age, sex, ethnicity and CMV serostatus were compiled together with the repertoire data. A separate validation cohort of over 95 different subjects was used in addition to the approximately 640-subject first cohort. Every discovery cohort repertoire had been produced on one sequencing platform. Of the 300 to 500 genotyped donors, roughly 80% were placed in the genetic ancestry cluster associated with self-reported Caucasian donors. The study combined high-throughput TCR immunosequencing, statistical association of individual TCRs with disease status, and machine learning to predict cytomegalovirus infection status. Class I and class II HLA loci were covered by the typing at four-digit resolution. The aim of the study was to test whether cataloging public T cell receptors could identify signatures of past pathogen exposure. An earlier analysis of approximately 630 of the donors applied high-throughput TCR beta sequencing to assess whether each TCR beta V gene segment acted as functional or pseudogenic. Because of strong linkage in the cohort, roughly 5 DR-DQ haplotypes were treated as single units for association and clustering. In the later analysis, no new phenotypic data were used to find candidate immune exposures; instead, reliance was placed on TCR beta sequences and their occurrence across donors. The study profiled the T cell repertoires of under 700 subjects by immunosequencing and related them to cytomegalovirus serostatus. A later genetic analysis took genome-wide SNP genotypes for about 55% of the 666 donors and used that subset as a discovery cohort. Among some 400 genotyped donors of the cohort, an average of approximately 200,000 unique TCR beta nucleotide sequences was sequenced per donor, of which roughly 17% were non-productive. The number of typed donors differed by locus: roughly 629-630 for A, B, C, DRB1 and DQB1; 522 for DQA1; around 610 for DPA1; and roughly 450 for DPB1. To study patterns of TCR occurrence, a later analysis re-analyzed previously published TCR beta repertoires from 550 to 800 donors and added high-resolution HLA genotyping. Study-wide findings and limitations: The classifier was reported to diagnose cytomegalovirus status with high specificity and sensitivity in both the original cohort and the validation cohort. While some public TCRs were present in many individuals, most TCR sequences turned up only very rarely across donors. A total of fewer than 200 TCR beta chains were listed by the study as associated with cytomegalovirus. A further reported finding was that TCR beta sequences accurately predicted the HLA-A and HLA-B alleles for most subjects in the first cohort. For the cohort, immune exposure information was limited to CMV serostatus. In an earlier analysis of roughly 500 of the donors, most TCR beta V segments appeared in productive rearrangements about 90% or about 30% of the time, broadly matching IMGT annotations. A few of the identified cytomegalovirus-associated TCR beta chains were confirmed in vitro to be specific for cytomegalovirus antigens. The authors suggested that the approach could potentially be extended to other disease states and immunological phenotypes. Only TCR beta chains were sequenced in this cohort, and the absence of alpha or paired-chain data limited detectable features. Because the 87-base-pair reads could not distinguish some IMGT-functional V segments, including TRBV6-2 and TRBV6-3, those segments were excluded. When HLA alleles, especially DR and DQ, strongly co-occurred, attributing TCR associations to individual alleles was difficult. A later analysis found that HLA-associated TCR beta chains were more clonally expanded and had lower generation probabilities than equally common non-associated chains. According to a later analysis, parvovirus B19, influenza, CMV and Epstein-Barr virus appeared linked to several top co-occurrence clusters. Linkage disequilibrium might explain the correlated functional status among segregating V segments, but an unknown experimental factor could not be excluded. A cluster of highly shared sequence variants was judged likely to represent a technical artifact of the sequencing pipeline. Because counts were too low, about 15 rarely observed V segments, including chromosome 9 orphons, were left out of the earlier analysis of roughly 600 of the donors. The presence/absence analyses assumed that sequencing depth was roughly uniform across donors, and that assumption may not be true. HLA typing was unavailable for some donors at each locus, so association tests used only the typed subset. According to a later analysis, TCR association rates differed among HLA loci, with DRB1 alleles showing the most associated TCRs and HLA-C alleles showing the fewest. A later genetic analysis reported fewer N-insertions in productive TCRs among donors in an Asian-associated ancestry cluster than the roughly 700-donor mean. In a later analysis, some 17,000 TCR beta sequences were associated with specific HLA alleles at a false discovery rate of 0.05. V-gene and J-gene trimming of TCR beta chains was associated with a missense DCLRE1C variant in a later genetic analysis, and the association was replicated in an independent cohort. In a later analysis, most CMV-associated TCR beta chains were found to appear HLA-restricted, with HLA associations seemingly driven largely by CMV exposure.

Libraries were prepared through the immunoSEQ multiplex PCR assay. A mixture of 60 forward primers for TCR Vbeta segments and 13 reverse primers for TCR Jbeta segments was used in the multiplex PCR. Amplification of the CDR3 region of rearranged TCR beta genes was performed with a multiplex PCR assay on genomic DNA. The Illumina HiSeq System was used to sequence the amplified TCR beta libraries as 87-base-pair reads. Regarding the original processing steps: Across the 640 or so repertoires, a later analysis counted 80 million or so unique TCR beta chains, around 10 million of which were shared by at least two donors. A nearest-neighbor algorithm error-corrected the raw reads and collapsed the reads into unique sequences, merging closely related sequences to remove PCR and sequencing errors. CDR3 sequences were aligned to IMGT reference sequences to assign V, D and J gene segments. For a sequence to be retained, a match of at least six nucleotides to both a V gene segment and a J gene segment was required. A rearrangement counted as productive if the CDR3 had no stop codons and remained in frame with V and J, and every other rearrangement counted as non-productive. Following IMGT convention, CDR3 was defined as the stretch from the second conserved V-encoded cysteine up to the conserved J-encoded phenylalanine. The earlier analysis of 500 to 650 of the donors excluded any sequence lacking an unambiguous match to a single V gene segment. In an earlier analysis of 587 of the donors, V segments were called functional above 56.7% productive rearrangements and were called segregating when the between-donor standard deviation exceeded 5%. A statistical classification framework was developed to diagnose cytomegalovirus status using the catalog of TCR beta chain sequences. In a later analysis, V and J genes were assigned by comparing TCR nucleotide sequences against IMGT/GENE-DB human TR gene sequences. The TCRdist pipeline was used in a later analysis to assign CDR3 sequences and most-parsimonious VDJ recombination scenarios. A later analysis defined each TCR beta chain by its CDR3 amino acid sequence plus V-gene family, and excluded reads lacking a unique V-gene family. In a later analysis, several hundred highly shared, low-generation-probability nucleotide sequences were removed to address suspected cross-contamination and a sequencing artifact. A later analysis calculated a clonal expansion index for each public chain from normalized within-repertoire ranks of inferred template counts. A later analysis computed generation probabilities with a VDJ recombination model fitted to out-of-frame rearrangements, and checked the results against IGoR. In a later analysis, hypergeometric tests were used to score TCR-TCR, TCR-HLA and TCR-CMV co-occurrence, with a repertoire-size bias correction applied to TCR pairs. False discovery rates were estimated in a later analysis by permuting HLA or CMV assignments 20 times. A later analysis grouped co-occurring TCRs with DBSCAN, adding TCRdist sequence similarity when clustering within HLA-allele-positive subsets. Repertoires with fewer than 30,000 or more than 120,000 public chains, plus five repertoires with anomalous nucleotide sharing, were excluded from co-occurrence clustering. TCRdb limited this immuneACCESS table to in-frame rearrangements with V and J called. A share of clones is missing; checked studies link under half to unresolved V genes, and the rest is unexplained. The DNA gave D and trimming, while V, J and clone size come from that table. The sample table shows around 60,000 clones, and more than 60% are seen once. Approximately 22% of the sample goes to the ten largest clones.

V is pared back by 1 base and J by 1 base, with 11 bases lying between the germline termini. The CDR1 and CDR2 encoded by the germline V gene (reference sequence) are SEHNR and FQNEAQ. Including the terminal cysteine and phenylalanine, the CDR3 comprises 16 residues. The sequence is cut down to CDR3 DNA, 48 bases in frame from base 1. The cohort was made up of about 670 healthy bone marrow donors. At the time of sampling, all cohort members were nominally healthy, though unrecorded immune exposures were likely present. The donor was CMV seropositive and belonged to the group of 250 to 300 seropositive cohort members. Every donor gave a peripheral blood sample, and the peripheral blood mononuclear cells from that sample were used for TCR beta sequencing. The Qiagen DNeasy Blood Extraction Kit was used to extract genomic DNA from the blood cell samples.

The sequence is built from TRBV7-9 and TRBJ1-5; tentative D gene TRBD1, with 5 bases matching. Sequenced sample: PBMCs. The sequence was collected from a woman in her forties in good health and CMV-seropositive. The CDR3 has the sequence CASSLVTGGSNQPQHF. Here is the DNA: TGTGCCAGCAGCTTAGTCACAGGAGGGAGCAATCAGCCCCAGCATTTT.